Sequencing of this TCR beta chain was carried out in a study of shared clonotypes between healthy human individuals. The study, taken as a whole, reports: Owing to a small donor count, the genetic and exposure-history diversity represented was limited.

In the case of this clone: Its specificity is unknown.

It was approximately 280 ng DNA, about 30,000 T cell genomes, that went into each replicate PCR of unsorted PBMC. Clones were read by immunoSEQ multiplex PCR, and TCRdb kept only the in-frame ones, dropping some. The sample shows about 520,000 clones, about 72% of them seen only once. The V gene end was trimmed by 7 bases and the J gene end by 4 bases; junction bases not matched to a gene: 7. CDR1 and CDR2 (germline): SGHDT, YYEEEE. The CDR3 covers 14 residues. The rearrangement joins TRBV5-6 to TRBJ1-3; 8 nucleotides align to TRBD1. The source material was PBMCs. The clonotype comes from a middle-aged woman in good health. Some clones in this sample may be carry-over from other donors' samples. The CDR3: CASSQGAAGNTIYF. CDR3 in DNA: TGTGCCAGCTCCCAGGGGGCTGCGGGAAACACCATATATTTT. The full variable domain, in which reference TRBV5-6 and TRBJ1-3 provide the parts outside the CDR3, is DAGVTQSPTHLIKTRGQQVTLRCSPKSGHDTVSWYQQALGQGPQFIFQYYEEEERQRGNFPDRFSGHQFPNYSSELNVNALLLGDSALYLCASSQGAAGNTIYFGEGSWLTVV.